A selection of T cell receptor beta chains follows, all from one sample in a study. From the 5' RACE reads, TCRdb called clonotypes with MiXCR, one entry per CDR3 protein. The sample yields about 32,000 distinct CDR3 sequences, around 24% seen once. The source material was memory CD4+ T cells sorted from blood. Receptors originate from a female donor with breast cancer. Both conserved end residues are part of each CDR3. The order of the fields is CDR3 protein, CDR3 length, V gene, J gene.

CASSLRGTGGVNQPQHF	17	TRBV13	TRBJ1-5
CATSGRLDGQFF	12	TRBV24-1	TRBJ2-1
CASSLSSGGSANTEAFF	17	TRBV5-1	TRBJ1-1
CASSAYRDSGELFF	14	TRBV7-9	TRBJ2-2
CASSLGTALRQTQYF	15	TRBV7-9	TRBJ2-5
CASSDLGGENQPQHF	15	TRBV10-2	TRBJ1-5
CASSPRIGAGNQPQHF	16	TRBV4-1	TRBJ1-5
CASTRGDTFTNTIYF	15	TRBV28	TRBJ1-3
CASSEEGVSKETQYF	15	TRBV9	TRBJ2-5
CASSAHRLARANTGELFF	18	TRBV6-1	TRBJ2-2
CASRVTGDMNTEAFF	15	TRBV28	TRBJ1-1
CASRIGLAGTGELFF	15	TRBV2	TRBJ2-2
CASTQGRQANEQYF	14	TRBV2	TRBJ2-7
CATTPGSGSADTQYF	15	TRBV24-1	TRBJ2-3
CAISESETRNYQETQYF	17	TRBV10-3	TRBJ2-5
CAISGLQGVSNTGELFF	17	TRBV10-3	TRBJ2-2
CSTRDRGYSNQPQHF	15	TRBV20-1	TRBJ1-5
CASGSGSYEQYF	12	TRBV27	TRBJ2-7
CASSSPRGLLNYGYTF	16	TRBV9	TRBJ1-2
CASSQDAGGRSDTQYF	16	TRBV3-1	TRBJ2-3
CASGSSGSSYEQYF	14	TRBV7-9	TRBJ2-7
CTSRLTGVNTEAFF	14	TRBV3-1	TRBJ1-1